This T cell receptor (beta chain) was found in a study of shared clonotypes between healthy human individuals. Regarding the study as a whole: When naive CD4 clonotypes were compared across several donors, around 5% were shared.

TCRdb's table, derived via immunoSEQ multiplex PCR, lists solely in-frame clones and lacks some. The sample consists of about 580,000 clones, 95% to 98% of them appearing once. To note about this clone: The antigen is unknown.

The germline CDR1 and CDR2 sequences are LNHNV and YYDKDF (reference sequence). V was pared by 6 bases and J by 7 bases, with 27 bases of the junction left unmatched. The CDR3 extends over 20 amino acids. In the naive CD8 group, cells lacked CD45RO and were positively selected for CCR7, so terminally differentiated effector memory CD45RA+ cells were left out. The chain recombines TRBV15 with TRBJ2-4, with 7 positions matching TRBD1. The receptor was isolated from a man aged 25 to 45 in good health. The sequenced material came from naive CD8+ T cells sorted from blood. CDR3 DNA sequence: TGTGCCACCAGTTCGACCACCATAACCAAACAGGGGTGGAATCCGAACATTCAGTACTTC. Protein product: CATSSTTITKQGWNPNIQYF. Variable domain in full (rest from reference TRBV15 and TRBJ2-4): DAMVIQNPRYQVTQFGKPVTLSCSQTLNHNVMYWYQQKSSQAPKLLFHYYDKDFNNEADTPDNFQSRRPNTSFCFLDIRSPGLGDTAMYLCATSSTTITKQGWNPNIQYFGAGTRLSVL.